The present T cell receptor (beta chain) was sequenced within a study of blood T cell repertoires in COVID-19. Under the authors' procedure: Nucleated cell counts were estimated from reference gene primer amplification. Here immunoSEQ multiplex PCR was the method, and the copy in TCRdb shows in-frame clones only, minus some. Clone size and V and J calls were adopted from that table, with D and trimming inferred from the DNA. This sample has about 90,000 clones, with roughly 90% found just once. From germline, CDR1 is PRHDT and CDR2 FYEKMQ (reference sequence). Trimming removed 0 bases from V and 7 bases from J; junction bases left unmatched: 8. The CDR3 contains 17 residues.

The sequence came from a man at least 80 years old with active or convalescent COVID-19. This rearrangement joins TRBV13 to TRBJ2-3, with TRBD2 matching 12 bases. The specimen sequenced was peripheral blood. In DNA, the CDR3 is TGTGCCAGCAGCTTAGGCGGACTAGCGGGATCGTTATATACGCAGTATTTT. Encoded protein: CASSLGGLAGSLYTQYF. Using reference TRBV13 and TRBJ2-3 for the parts outside the CDR3, the full variable domain is AAGVIQSPRHLIKEKRETATLKCYPIPRHDTVYWYQQGPGQDPQFLISFYEKMQSDKGSIPDRFSAQQFSDYHSELNMSSLELGDSALYFCASSLGGLAGSLYTQYFGPGTRLTVL.